The source of this TCR beta chain is a study of blood T cell repertoires in COVID-19 (dated by TCRdb to about 2020). Concerning the study at large: Samples covering the acute and convalescent phases of COVID-19 were provided by collaborators in the United States, Italy and Spain. The material from the prospective study consisted of cDNA or gDNA derived from T cells, B-cell-depleted T cells, or PBMCs. Subjects who had been exposed to COVID-19, were actively infected with it, or had recovered from it provided the deeply sampled blood TCRbeta repertoires that made up the dataset. The repertoires were released in a freely available public database meant as a resource for research on the immune response to SARS-CoV-2. The samples were drawn from two sources: the first 160 participants of the ongoing ImmuneRACE study, and 1,254 subjects contributed by 6 global collaborators. A de-identified subject ID, COVID-19 status, age in years and sex were almost always included in the sample metadata. Where available, HLA class I and class II types were taken from metadata supplied by the sample provider and were not determined by assay-based typing.

The paper's findings and limits, for the study overall: The quantity of clinical and demographic metadata differed by source and by participant and was supplied without curation.

With regard to this clone: The target of this receptor is not known. Per-base quality was not reported, and no clone a single base away is much larger than it.

Each collaborating institution followed its own protocols to collect whole blood in K2EDTA tubes. For TCRbeta analysis, collaborators shipped samples in one of three forms: frozen whole blood, isolated PBMCs, or DNA extracted from either of those sample types. The germline V gene (reference sequence) supplies CDR1 LNHDA and CDR2 SQIVND. V sheds 9 bases and J sheds 8 bases, leaving 16 bases between their ends. The CDR3 starts with the cysteine, ends with the phenylalanine, and has 12 residues. The entry retains the CDR3 DNA only, 36 bases that are in frame from base 1. TCRbeta CDR3 regions were amplified from genomic DNA using the immunoSEQ Assay, a bias-controlled multiplex PCR. The study's own analysis went as follows. The number of nucleated cells in each sample was estimated from the amplification of reference gene primers within the assay. To quantify the absolute abundance of each unique TCRbeta CDR3 rearrangement, sequence reads were collapsed and filtered. For each sample, productive Simpson clonality was calculated as the square root of Simpson's diversity index across productive rearrangements. TCRdb re-hosts the immuneACCESS table, in-frame sequences only. Its copies lack some clones; in the studies checked, an unresolved V gene accounts for under half of them, and the cause for the rest is not known. V and J calls and clone size come straight from that table; D and trimming were deduced from the DNA. The sample yields 150,000 to 200,000 clones; about 84% were counted once. The biggest ten clones account for 4.5% to 5.5% of the sample.

Specimen: peripheral blood. This sequence originates from a woman aged 25 to 39 with acute or convalescent COVID-19. The chain links TRBV19 with TRBJ1-2, with a weak D call of TRBD1 (6 bases match). At the DNA level, the sequence is TGTGCCAGCAGCCCGCCTCAGGGGGGCTACACCTTC. Translation gives CASSPPQGGYTF.